A single sample is the source of the 2 T cell receptor beta chains below, sequenced in a study of radiotherapy plus CTLA-4 blockade in lung cancer. Sequenced by immunoSEQ multiplex PCR; TCRdb stores in-frame clones only, minus some. The table includes approximately 50,000 clones, almost 85% detected once. Sequencing was performed on peripheral blood, taken from a patient treated with radiotherapy plus ipilimumab. These receptor sequences come from a human donor with non-small cell lung cancer whose response to radiotherapy plus ipilimumab could not be evaluated.

The CDR3 is CASSDHRKGLLNEQFF. The DNA for the CDR3 is TGCGCCAGCAGCGACCATCGTAAAGGACTCTTAAATGAGCAGTTCTTC. This chain uses TRBV5-1 with TRBJ2-1, with D maybe TRBD2 (5 bases). Germline V gene lookup returns CDR1 SGHRS and CDR2 YFSETQ. The V gene lost 4 bases and the J gene lost 7 bases, with 21 bases spanning the gap. The CDR3 spans 16 residues.

This clone was seen just once. J is TRBJ2-3 and V is TRBV2, with D possibly TRBD2 on 6 matching bases. Germline V gene data show CDR1 as SNHLY and CDR2 as FYNNEI. This CDR3 comprises 15 residues. The V gene lost 6 bases and the J gene lost 0 bases, with 13 bases spanning the gap. The chain's CDR3 is CASRGLTASTDTQYF. DNA for the CDR3: TGTGCCAGCAGGGGACTGACAGCTAGCACAGATACGCAGTATTTT.